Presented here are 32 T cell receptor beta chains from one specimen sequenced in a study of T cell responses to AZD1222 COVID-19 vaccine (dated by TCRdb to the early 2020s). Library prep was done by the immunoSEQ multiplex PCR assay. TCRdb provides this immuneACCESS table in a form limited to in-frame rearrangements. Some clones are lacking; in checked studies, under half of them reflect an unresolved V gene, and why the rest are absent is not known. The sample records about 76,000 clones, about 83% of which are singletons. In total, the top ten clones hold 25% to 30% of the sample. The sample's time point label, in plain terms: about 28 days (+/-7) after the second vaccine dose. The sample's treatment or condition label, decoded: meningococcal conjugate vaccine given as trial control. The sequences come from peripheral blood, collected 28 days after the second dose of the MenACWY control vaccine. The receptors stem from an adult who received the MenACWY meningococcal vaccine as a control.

CDR3: CASSLRGQGLLDQPQHF. The CDR3, as DNA: TGTGCCAGCAGCTTGAGGGGACAGGGGTTACTGGATCAGCCCCAGCATTTT. The chain employs TRBV5-6 and TRBJ1-5, with TRBD1 matching over 10 bases. This CDR3 has 17 residues. Losses at the gene ends were 1 base for V and 5 bases for J; bases not matched to a gene: 9. CDR1 SGHDT and CDR2 YYEEEE come from the germline V gene.

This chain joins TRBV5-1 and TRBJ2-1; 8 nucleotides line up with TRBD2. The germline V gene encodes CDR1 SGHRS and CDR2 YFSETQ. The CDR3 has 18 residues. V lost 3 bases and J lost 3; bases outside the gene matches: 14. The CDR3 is CASSSRPSDSGIYNEQFF. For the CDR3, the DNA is TGCGCCAGCAGCTCCCGACCTTCGGATAGCGGGATCTACAATGAGCAGTTCTTC.

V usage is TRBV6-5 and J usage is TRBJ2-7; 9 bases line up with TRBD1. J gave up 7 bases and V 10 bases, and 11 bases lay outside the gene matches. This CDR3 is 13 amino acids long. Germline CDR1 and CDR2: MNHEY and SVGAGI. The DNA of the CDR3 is TGTGCCATCGGGACAGGGACAGGGAGGGAGCAGTACTTC. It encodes CAIGTGTGREQYF.

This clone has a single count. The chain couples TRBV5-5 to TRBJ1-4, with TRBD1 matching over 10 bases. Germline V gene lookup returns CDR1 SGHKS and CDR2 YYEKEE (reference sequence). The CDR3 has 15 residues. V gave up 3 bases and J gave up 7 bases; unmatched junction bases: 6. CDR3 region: CASSSGGQGSEKLFF. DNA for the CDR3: TGTGCCAGCAGCTCTGGGGGACAGGGGAGTGAAAAACTGTTTTTT. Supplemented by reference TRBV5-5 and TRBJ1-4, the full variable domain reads DAGVTQSPTHLIKTRGQQVTLRCSPISGHKSVSWYQQVLGQGPQFIFQYYEKEERGRGNFPDRFSARQFPNYSSELNVNALLLGDSALYLCASSSGGQGSEKLFFGSGTQLSVL.

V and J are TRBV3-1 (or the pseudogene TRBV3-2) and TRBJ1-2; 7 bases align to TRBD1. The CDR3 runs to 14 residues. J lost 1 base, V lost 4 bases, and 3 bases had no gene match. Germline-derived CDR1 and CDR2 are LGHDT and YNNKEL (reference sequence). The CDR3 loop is CASSPGQRNYGYTF. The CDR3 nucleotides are TGTGCCAGCAGCCCGGGACAGCGTAACTATGGCTACACCTTC.

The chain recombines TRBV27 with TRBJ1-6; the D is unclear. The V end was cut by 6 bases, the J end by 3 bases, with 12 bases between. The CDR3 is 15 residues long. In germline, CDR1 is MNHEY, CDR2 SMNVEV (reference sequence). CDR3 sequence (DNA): TGTGCCAGCAGACCACAGTTTCTCTATAATTCACCCCTCCACTTT. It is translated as CASRPQFLYNSPLHF.

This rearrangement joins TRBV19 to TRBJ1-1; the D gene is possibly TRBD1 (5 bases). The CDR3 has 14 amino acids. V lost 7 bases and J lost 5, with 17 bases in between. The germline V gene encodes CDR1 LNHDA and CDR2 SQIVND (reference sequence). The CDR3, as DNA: TGTGCCAGTAACTCCCGAGGATGGGGGACTGAAGCTTTCTTT. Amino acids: CASNSRGWGTEAFF.

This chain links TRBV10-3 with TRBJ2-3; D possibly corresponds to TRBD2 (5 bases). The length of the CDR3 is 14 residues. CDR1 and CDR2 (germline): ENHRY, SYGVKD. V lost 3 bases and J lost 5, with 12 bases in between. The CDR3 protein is CAISDLPTKDTQYF. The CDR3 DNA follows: TGTGCCATCAGTGACCTCCCGACTAAAGATACGCAGTATTTT.

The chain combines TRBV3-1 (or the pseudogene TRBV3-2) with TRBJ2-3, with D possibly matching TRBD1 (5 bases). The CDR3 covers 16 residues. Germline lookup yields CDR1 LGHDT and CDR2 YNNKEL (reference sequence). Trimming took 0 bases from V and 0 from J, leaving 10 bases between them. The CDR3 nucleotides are TGTGCCAGCAGCCAAGAGGGGCACAGGAGCACAGATACGCAGTATTTT. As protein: CASSQEGHRSTDTQYF.

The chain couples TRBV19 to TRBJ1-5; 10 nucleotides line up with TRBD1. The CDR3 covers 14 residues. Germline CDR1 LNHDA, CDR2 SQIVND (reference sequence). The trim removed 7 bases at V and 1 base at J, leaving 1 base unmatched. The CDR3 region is CASTDRGSNQPQHF. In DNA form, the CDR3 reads TGTGCCAGTACGGACAGGGGGAGCAATCAGCCCCAGCATTTT.

The CDR3 loop reads CASSQRARFLSYNEQFF. As DNA, the CDR3 is TGTGCCAGCAGCCAACGGGCGAGGTTCCTCTCCTACAATGAGCAGTTCTTC. The V call is TRBV14, the J call TRBJ2-1; D unresolved. Germline V gene data show CDR1 as SGHDN and CDR2 as FVKESK. This CDR3 comprises 17 residues. V was shortened by 2 bases and J by 0 bases, with 14 bases between the two germline ends.

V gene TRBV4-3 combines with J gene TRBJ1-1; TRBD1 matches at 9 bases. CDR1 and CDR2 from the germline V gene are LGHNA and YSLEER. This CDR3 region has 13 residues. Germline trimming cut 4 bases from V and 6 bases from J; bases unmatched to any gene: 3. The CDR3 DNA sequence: TGCGCCAGCAGCCGGACAGGGGTTCCTGAAGCTTTCTTT. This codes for CASSRTGVPEAFF.

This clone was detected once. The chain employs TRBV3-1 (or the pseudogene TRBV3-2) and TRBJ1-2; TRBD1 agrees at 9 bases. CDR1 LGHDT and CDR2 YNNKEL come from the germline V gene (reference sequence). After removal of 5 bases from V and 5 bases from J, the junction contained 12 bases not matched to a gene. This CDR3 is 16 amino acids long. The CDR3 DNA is TGTGCCAGCAGCAAACAGGGGGCCCAAAGTGGGTATGGCTACACCTTC. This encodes CASSKQGAQSGYGYTF.

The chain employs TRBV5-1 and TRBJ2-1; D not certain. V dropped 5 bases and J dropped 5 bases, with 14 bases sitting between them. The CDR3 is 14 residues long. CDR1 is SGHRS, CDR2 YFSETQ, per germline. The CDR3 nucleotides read TGCGCCAGCAGATTCGAGCCAGCAGACAATGAGCAGTTCTTC. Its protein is CASRFEPADNEQFF.

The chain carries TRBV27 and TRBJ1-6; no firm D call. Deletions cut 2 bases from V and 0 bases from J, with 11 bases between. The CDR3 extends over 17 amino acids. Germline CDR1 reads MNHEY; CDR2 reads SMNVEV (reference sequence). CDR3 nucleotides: TGTGCCAGCAGTTTAGACTTGCTGAGCTCCTATAATTCACCCCTCCACTTT. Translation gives CASSLDLLSSYNSPLHF.

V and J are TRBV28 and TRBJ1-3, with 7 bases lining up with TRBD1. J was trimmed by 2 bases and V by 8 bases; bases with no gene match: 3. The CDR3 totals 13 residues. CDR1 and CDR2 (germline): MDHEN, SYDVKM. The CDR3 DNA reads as TGTGCCAGCGGTGGGACAGCTGGAAACACCATATATTTT. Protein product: CASGGTAGNTIYF.

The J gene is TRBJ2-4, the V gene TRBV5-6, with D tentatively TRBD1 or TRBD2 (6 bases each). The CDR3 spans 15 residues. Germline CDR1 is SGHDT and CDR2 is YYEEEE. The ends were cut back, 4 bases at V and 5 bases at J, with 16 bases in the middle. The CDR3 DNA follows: TGTGCCAGCAGCCGGGGGCCAGGGGCACAAAACATTCAGTACTTC. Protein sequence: CASSRGPGAQNIQYF.

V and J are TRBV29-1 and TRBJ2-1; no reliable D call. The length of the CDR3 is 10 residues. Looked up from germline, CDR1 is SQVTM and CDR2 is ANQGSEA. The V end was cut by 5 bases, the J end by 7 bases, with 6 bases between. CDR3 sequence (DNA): TGCAGCGTTTTATCGAATGAGCAGTTCTTC. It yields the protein CSVLSNEQFF.

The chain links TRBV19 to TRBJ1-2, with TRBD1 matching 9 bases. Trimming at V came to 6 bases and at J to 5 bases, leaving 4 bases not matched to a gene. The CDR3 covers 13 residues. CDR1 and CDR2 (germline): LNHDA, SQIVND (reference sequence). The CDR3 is CASSTGTGYGYTF. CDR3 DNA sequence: TGTGCCAGTAGCACCGGGACAGGGTATGGCTACACCTTC.

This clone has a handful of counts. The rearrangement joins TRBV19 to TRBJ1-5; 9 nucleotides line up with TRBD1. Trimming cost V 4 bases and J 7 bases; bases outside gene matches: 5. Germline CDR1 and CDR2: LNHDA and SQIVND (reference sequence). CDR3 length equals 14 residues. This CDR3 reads CASSTTGGRQPQHF. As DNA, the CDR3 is TGTGCCAGTAGTACGACAGGGGGACGACAGCCCCAGCATTTT.

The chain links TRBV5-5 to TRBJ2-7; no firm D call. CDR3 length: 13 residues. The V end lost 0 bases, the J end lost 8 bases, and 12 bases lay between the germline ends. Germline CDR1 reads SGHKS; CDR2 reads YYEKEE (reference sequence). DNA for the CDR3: TGTGCCAGCAGCTTGGAGGCTGGGCTCAAGCAGTACTTC. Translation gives CASSLEAGLKQYF.

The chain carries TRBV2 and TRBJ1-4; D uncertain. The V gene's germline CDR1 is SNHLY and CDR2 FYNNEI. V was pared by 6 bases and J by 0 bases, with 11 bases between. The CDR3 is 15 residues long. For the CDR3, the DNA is TGTGCCAGCAGGGTCGGGTTTGCAACTAATGAAAAACTGTTTTTT. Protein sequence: CASRVGFATNEKLFF.

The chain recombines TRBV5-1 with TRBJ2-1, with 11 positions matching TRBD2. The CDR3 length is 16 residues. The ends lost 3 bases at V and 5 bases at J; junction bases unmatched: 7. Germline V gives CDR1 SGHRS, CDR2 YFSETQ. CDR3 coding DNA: TGCGCCAGCAGCTCTACTAGCGGGGGCCCCCACAATGAGCAGTTCTTC. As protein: CASSSTSGGPHNEQFF. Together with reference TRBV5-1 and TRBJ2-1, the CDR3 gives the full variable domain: KAGVTQTPRYLIKTRGQQVTLSCSPISGHRSVSWYQQTPGQGLQFLFEYFSETQRNKGNFPGRFSGRQFSNSRSEMNVSTLELGDSALYLCASSSTSGGPHNEQFFGPGTRLTVL.

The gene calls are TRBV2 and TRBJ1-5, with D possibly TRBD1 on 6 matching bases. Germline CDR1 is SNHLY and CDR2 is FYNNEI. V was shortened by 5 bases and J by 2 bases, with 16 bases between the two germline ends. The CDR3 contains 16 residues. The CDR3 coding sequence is TGTGCCAGCAGTTATTCCCAGGGGATCGGCAATCAGCCCCAGCATTTT. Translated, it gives CASSYSQGIGNQPQHF.

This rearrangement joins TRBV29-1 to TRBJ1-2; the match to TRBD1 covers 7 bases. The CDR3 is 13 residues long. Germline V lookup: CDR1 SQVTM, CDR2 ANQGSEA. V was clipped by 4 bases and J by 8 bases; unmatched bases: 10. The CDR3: CSVVQGESGGYTF. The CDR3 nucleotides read TGCAGCGTTGTGCAGGGGGAATCGGGCGGCTACACCTTC.

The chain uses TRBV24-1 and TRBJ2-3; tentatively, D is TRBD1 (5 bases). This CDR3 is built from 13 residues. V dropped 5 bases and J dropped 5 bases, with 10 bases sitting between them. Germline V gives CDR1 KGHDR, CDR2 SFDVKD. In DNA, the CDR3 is TGTGCCACCAGTGTCCCAGGGCAAGATACGCAGTATTTT. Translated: CATSVPGQDTQYF.

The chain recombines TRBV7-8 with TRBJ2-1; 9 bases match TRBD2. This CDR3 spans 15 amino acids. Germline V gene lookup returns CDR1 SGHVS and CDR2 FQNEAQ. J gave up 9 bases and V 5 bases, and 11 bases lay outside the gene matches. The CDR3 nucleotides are TGTGCCAGCAGCATATCAGGCGTTAGCGGGGGTGAGCAGTTCTTC. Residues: CASSISGVSGGEQFF.

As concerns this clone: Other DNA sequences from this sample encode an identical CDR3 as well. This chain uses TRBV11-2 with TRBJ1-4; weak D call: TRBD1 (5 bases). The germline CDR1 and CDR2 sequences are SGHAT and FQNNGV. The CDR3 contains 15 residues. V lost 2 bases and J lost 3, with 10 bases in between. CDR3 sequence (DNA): TGTGCCAGCAGCTTATCCCGGGGACCTAATGAAAAACTGTTTTTT. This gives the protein CASSLSRGPNEKLFF.

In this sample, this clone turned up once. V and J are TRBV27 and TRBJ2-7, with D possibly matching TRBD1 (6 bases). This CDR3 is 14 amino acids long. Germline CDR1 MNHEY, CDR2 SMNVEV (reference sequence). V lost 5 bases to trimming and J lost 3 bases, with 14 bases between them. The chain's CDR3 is CASSKQGRSYEQYF. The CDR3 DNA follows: TGTGCCAGCAGTAAACAGGGTCGAAGCTACGAGCAGTACTTC.

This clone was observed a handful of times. The CDR3 bases are TGTGCCAGCAGTTTAGCGGGAGGGCTTTCTTGGGAGCAGTTCTTC. Translated, it gives CASSLAGGLSWEQFF. The chain uses TRBV2 and TRBJ2-1; 11 nucleotides agree with TRBD2. The junction had 10 bases not matched to a gene; V was cut back by 5 bases and J by 10 bases. The CDR3 sequence is 15 residues long. Germline CDR1 SNHLY, CDR2 FYNNEI.

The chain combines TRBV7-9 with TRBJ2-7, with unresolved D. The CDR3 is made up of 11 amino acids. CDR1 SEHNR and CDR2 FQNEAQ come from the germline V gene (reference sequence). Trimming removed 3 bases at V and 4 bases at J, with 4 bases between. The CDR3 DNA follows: TGTGCCAGCAGCTTGAATTACGAGCAGTACTTC. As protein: CASSLNYEQYF.

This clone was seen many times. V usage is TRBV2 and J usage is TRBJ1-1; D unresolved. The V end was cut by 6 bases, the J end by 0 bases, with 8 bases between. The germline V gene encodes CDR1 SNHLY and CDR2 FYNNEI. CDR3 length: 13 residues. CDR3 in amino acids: CASRNDMNTEAFF. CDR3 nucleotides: TGTGCCAGCAGAAATGACATGAACACTGAAGCTTTCTTT. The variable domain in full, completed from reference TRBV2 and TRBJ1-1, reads EPEVTQTPSHQVTQMGQEVILRCVPISNHLYFYWYRQILGQKVEFLVSFYNNEISEKSEIFDDQFSVERPDGSNFTLKIRSTKLEDSAMYFCASRNDMNTEAFFGQGTRLTVV.